This record concerns one T cell receptor beta chain sequence. Its target is not known. This entry is derived from a study of cytomegalovirus exposure and HLA in healthy donors. As for the study in general: The platform used for the 100 to 150 validation repertoires matched that of the roughly 700 first-cohort repertoires, a later analysis reported.

General study points: CMV antigen specificity was confirmed in vitro for a few CMV-associated chains. As was reported, the classifier diagnosed cytomegalovirus status with high specificity and sensitivity.

TCRdb's table, derived via immunoSEQ multiplex PCR, lists solely in-frame clones and lacks some. The sample holds 85,000 to 90,000 clones, 96% seen once. This CDR3 is built from 13 residues. Germline CDR1 is SGHRS and CDR2 is YFSETQ. V was clipped by 2 bases and J by 16 bases; unmatched bases: 9. The specimen was PBMCs. The chain couples TRBV5-1 to TRBJ2-4, with TRBD2 identical over 10 bases. The sequence derives from a man aged 18 to 35 in good health and CMV-seronegative. The CDR3 DNA reads TGCGCCAGCAGCTTTACCGGGACTAGCGTTTGTTACTTC. Translated: CASSFTGTSVCYF.